This is a list of T cell receptor beta chains from one sample in a study of cytomegalovirus exposure and HLA in healthy donors. Produced via immunoSEQ multiplex PCR; TCRdb's table is partial and in-frame only. The sample includes about 130,000 clones, roughly four fifths seen only once; the top ten take roughly 12%. Material: PBMCs. The receptors were gathered from a male donor in good health and CMV-seropositive. Both conserved end residues are part of each CDR3. The D gene is left open where the match is weak. Rows may omit the clone size; those that give it use once, few, many or a size class.

D gene,clone size,V gene,J gene,CDR3 DNA,CDR3 protein
NA,NA,TRBV9,TRBJ1-1,TGTGCCAGCAGCTCCAGAGACATTGACACTGAAGCTTTCTTT,CASSSRDIDTEAFF
TRBD2,NA,TRBV19,TRBJ2-1,TGTGCCAGTAGTATAGCGGGGGGACTAGCGGGGGGGATAGAGCAGTTCTTC,CASSIAGGLAGGIEQFF
NA,NA,TRBV7-4,TRBJ2-2,TGTGCCACAGGGTTGGAGCTGTTTTTT,CATGLELFF
TRBD1,once,TRBV4-3,TRBJ1-4,TGCGCCAGCAGCCATCTACCGGGACAGGGGTTCTTTTGGGATGAAAAACTGTTTTTT,CASSHLPGQGFFWDEKLFF
TRBD2,NA,TRBV5-4,TRBJ2-7,TGTGCCAGCAGCGGCAGCGGGGGAGCCTACGAGCAGTACTTC,CASSGSGGAYEQYF
NA,once,TRBV9,TRBJ2-1,TGTGCCAGCAGCGCGGGACTGGACCCGGAGCAGTTCTTC,CASSAGLDPEQFF
NA,NA,TRBV7-2,TRBJ1-1,TGTGCCAGCAGCTTAACTCCCTTACAAGCTTTCTTT,CASSLTPLQAFF
TRBD1,NA,TRBV5-4,TRBJ1-6,TGTGCCAGCAGCGGAACCGGGACAGGGGATTCACCCCTCCACTTT,CASSGTGTGDSPLHF
NA,NA,TRBV28,TRBJ1-1,TGTGCCAGCACCGGGGGGCCGGGGAACACTGAAGCTTTCTTT,CASTGGPGNTEAFF
NA,NA,TRBV4-3,TRBJ2-7,TGCGCCAGCAGCCAAGATTACAGTCTCTCCTACGAGCAGTACTTC,CASSQDYSLSYEQYF
TRBD1,NA,TRBV7-2,TRBJ1-4,TGTGCCAGCAGCTTAGCAGGGACAGCGAATGAAAAACTGTTTTTT,CASSLAGTANEKLFF
TRBD1,NA,TRBV7-8,TRBJ1-3,TGTGCCAGCAGCTTGGCAGGGGGCTCTGGAAACACCATATATTTT,CASSLAGGSGNTIYF
NA,NA,TRBV4-2,TRBJ2-7,TGTGCCAGCAGCCAATCGGCTGTCAGGATCCACGAGCAGTACTTC,CASSQSAVRIHEQYF
NA,NA,TRBV19,TRBJ2-2,TGTGCCAGTACCCTGGACAGGGAGGGCACCGGGGAGCTGTTTTTT,CASTLDREGTGELFF
NA,once,TRBV28,TRBJ2-7,TGTGCCAGCATCCCTCGGGGAGTCTCCTACGAGCAGTACTTC,CASIPRGVSYEQYF
TRBD2,NA,TRBV28,TRBJ2-1,TGTGCCAGCAGACCCCCAGGACTAGCGGGATATGAGTTCTTC,CASRPPGLAGYEFF
NA,NA,TRBV7-3,TRBJ2-3,TGTGCCAGCAGCCCCGACCGGGGCACAGATACGCAGTATTTT,CASSPDRGTDTQYF
TRBD1,NA,TRBV11-2,TRBJ2-5,TGTGCCAGCAGACTGACAGGGATCCAAGAGACCCAGTACTTC,CASRLTGIQETQYF
NA,NA,TRBV7-2,TRBJ1-2,TGTGCCAGCAGCTATACAGGGAGCTACACCTTC,CASSYTGSYTF
TRBD2,NA,TRBV9,TRBJ2-7,TGTGCCAGCAGCCCGGGGGGAGCTCCAGGGCAGTACTTC,CASSPGGAPGQYF
NA,NA,TRBV6-6,TRBJ2-1,TGTGCCAGCAGTCCCCCAGAGGGCCCCTACAATGAGCAGTTCTTC,CASSPPEGPYNEQFF
NA,NA,TRBV18,TRBJ2-2,TGTGCCAGCTCACCACCCGAGACCGGGGAGCTGTTTTTT,CASSPPETGELFF
NA,NA,TRBV21-1,TRBJ2-5,TGTGCCAGCAGCAAAGAGGTCAGGGTAAAAGGGACCCAGTACTTC,CASSKEVRVKGTQYF
TRBD1,NA,TRBV28,TRBJ2-7,TGTGCCAGCCATACCGGGACAGGGGCCTACGAGCAGTACTTC,CASHTGTGAYEQYF
TRBD1,few,TRBV19,TRBJ2-3,TGTGCCAGTAGTACCCAGGGGGCAATAGACCCAGATACGCAGTATTTT,CASSTQGAIDPDTQYF
TRBD2,once,TRBV15,TRBJ2-2,TGTGCCACCAGCAGAGGGGGACTAGCGGGATCCGGGGAGCTGTTTTTT,CATSRGGLAGSGELFF
NA,NA,TRBV30,TRBJ2-3,TGTGCCTGGAGTAAACAGGGCTCCACAGATACGCAGTATTTT,CAWSKQGSTDTQYF
NA,NA,TRBV9,TRBJ2-6,TGTGCCAGCAGCGTAGAGACCACTGGGGCCAACGGCCTGACTTTC,CASSVETTGANGLTF
NA,NA,TRBV21-1,TRBJ1-1,TGTGCCAGCAGCTTTGGGGGGACCACGAAAGCGCCGGGGCGCAGTACTGAAGCTTTCTTT,CASSFGGTTKAPGRSTEAFF
NA,few,TRBV9,TRBJ2-7,TGTGCCAGCAGCGTACAAGACACCCCAGGCGACGAGCAGTACTTC,CASSVQDTPGDEQYF
TRBD2,NA,TRBV5-1,TRBJ2-1,TGCGCCAGCAGCTTGGAGGTCACTAGCGGGAGTCGGCAGTTCTTC,CASSLEVTSGSRQFF
NA,NA,TRBV19,TRBJ1-5,TGTGCCAGTAGTATCCGACAGGGCAATCAGCCCCAGCATTTT,CASSIRQGNQPQHF
TRBD1,NA,TRBV7-7,TRBJ2-2,TGTGCTAGCACCGGGACAGGGAGAACCGGGGAGCTGTTTTTT,CASTGTGRTGELFF
TRBD1,NA,TRBV6-1,TRBJ1-5,TGTGCCAGCAGTCCCCAGGGGGCAAGTCAGCCCCAGCATTTT,CASSPQGASQPQHF
NA,few,TRBV5-4,TRBJ2-5,TGTGCCAGCAGCTCCGCCGGAGGCGTGGAGACCCAGTACTTC,CASSSAGGVETQYF
TRBD1,NA,TRBV11-1,TRBJ2-7,TGTGCCAGCAGCCAAAACCAGGGGGCCTACGAGCAGTACTTC,CASSQNQGAYEQYF
NA,once,TRBV27,TRBJ1-1,TGTGCCAGCAGTTTTGGCAGCTCACTGGGCCGAAACACTGAAGCTTTCTTT,CASSFGSSLGRNTEAFF
NA,NA,TRBV6-1,TRBJ2-5,TGTGCCAGCAGGGAGGAAGAGACCCAGTACTTC,CASREEETQYF
NA,NA,TRBV13,TRBJ2-3,TGTGCCAGCAGCCACTTCACAGATACGCAGTATTTT,CASSHFTDTQYF
TRBD1,NA,TRBV7-9,TRBJ2-7,TGTGTTTCACAGGGGGCCTGGGACGAGCAGTACTTC,CVSQGAWDEQYF
TRBD1,once,TRBV25-1,TRBJ2-7,TGTGCCAGCAGTGGACAGGGTGGGCCCTACGAGCAGTACTTC,CASSGQGGPYEQYF